The 27 T cell receptor beta chains below all came from one sample that was sequenced in a study of blood T cell repertoires in COVID-19. Sequencing used immunoSEQ multiplex PCR; TCRdb keeps in-frame clones, though not all of them. The data contain 140,000 to 150,000 clones, approximately 89% of them singletons. The sample consisted of peripheral blood. These receptors came from a woman aged 45-65 years with acute or convalescent COVID-19.

The gene calls are TRBV7-9 and TRBJ1-6; TRBD1 might be the D (6 bases). CDR1 is SEHNR, CDR2 FQNEAQ, per germline (reference sequence). Trimming stripped 1 base from V and 5 bases from J, with 15 bases between. This CDR3 is built from 17 residues. The DNA of the CDR3 is TGTGCCAGCAGCTTAGGACTCACAGGGCCTAATAATTCACCCCTCCACTTT. Encoded protein: CASSLGLTGPNNSPLHF.

The chain links TRBV6-5 to TRBJ1-1; a possible D gene is TRBD1 (5 bases). The CDR3 has 14 amino acids. Trimming stripped 5 bases from V and 0 bases from J, with 10 bases between. The germline V gene has CDR1 MNHEY and CDR2 SVGAGI. CDR3 nucleotides: TGTGCCAGCAGTCCCGGGACTTTGAACACTGAAGCTTTCTTT. It encodes CASSPGTLNTEAFF.

The rearrangement links TRBV2 to TRBJ1-5, with D possibly matching TRBD1 (6 bases). Germline CDR1 SNHLY, CDR2 FYNNEI. The CDR3 totals 14 residues. V lost 6 bases, J lost 1 base, and 10 bases lay in between. This CDR3 reads CASSPQGSNQPQHF. For the CDR3, the DNA is TGTGCCAGCAGCCCACAGGGAAGCAATCAGCCCCAGCATTTT.

The chain is built from TRBV28 and TRBJ2-2; D possibly corresponds to TRBD2 (7 bases). From germline, CDR1 is MDHEN and CDR2 SYDVKM. V was trimmed by 6 bases and J by 2 bases, leaving 13 bases between them. The CDR3 has 15 residues. The CDR3 nucleotides are TGTGCCAGCAGCCCGGGGGGACAAAACACCGGGGAGCTGTTTTTT. The encoded protein is CASSPGGQNTGELFF.

This sequence joins TRBV19 and TRBJ1-1, with D perhaps TRBD1 (6 bases). Between the trimmed V and J ends, which lost 5 bases and 4 bases, there was a span of 14 bases. The CDR3 covers 14 residues. Germline V lookup: CDR1 LNHDA, CDR2 SQIVND (reference sequence). This chain's CDR3 is CASSLQGSGTEAFF. The CDR3 region has the DNA TGTGCCAGTAGTCTACAGGGAAGTGGCACTGAAGCTTTCTTT. The full variable domain, with the rest looked up from reference TRBV19 and TRBJ1-1, is DGGITQSPKYLFRKEGQNVTLSCEQNLNHDAMYWYRQDPGQGLRLIYYSQIVNDFQKGDIAEGYSVSREKKESFPLTVTSAQKNPTAFYLCASSLQGSGTEAFFGQGTRLTVV.

This clone was counted a single time. This chain connects TRBV5-5 to TRBJ2-3; 7 positions match TRBD1. The V segment lost 6 bases and the J segment 4 bases; nucleotides outside the gene matches: 8. The CDR3 covers 14 residues. From germline, CDR1 is SGHKS and CDR2 YYEKEE (reference sequence). CDR3 nucleotide sequence: TGTGCCAGCACCCTACCAGGGGGAGCAGATACGCAGTATTTT. Its protein is CASTLPGGADTQYF.

The rearrangement joins TRBV5-5 to TRBJ1-2; 7 bases map to TRBD1. In germline, CDR1 is SGHKS, CDR2 YYEKEE (reference sequence). J lost 5 bases, V lost 4 bases, and 11 bases had no gene match. This CDR3 is 15 amino acids long. The CDR3 DNA follows: TGTGCCAGCAGCCAGTTCGGACAGGATATTTATGGCTACACCTTC. Translated: CASSQFGQDIYGYTF. Full variable domain (remainder filled in from reference TRBV5-5 and TRBJ1-2): DAGVTQSPTHLIKTRGQQVTLRCSPISGHKSVSWYQQVLGQGPQFIFQYYEKEERGRGNFPDRFSARQFPNYSSELNVNALLLGDSALYLCASSQFGQDIYGYTFGSGTRLTVV.

This chain connects TRBV6-6 to TRBJ2-7; tentative D call: TRBD2 (5 bases). CDR3 length equals 14 residues. Germline V gene sequence: CDR1 MNHNY, CDR2 SVGAGI (reference sequence). Trimming removed 2 bases from V and 2 bases from J, with 10 bases in between. Here the CDR3 reads CASSYTGKTYEQYF. In nucleotides, the CDR3 is TGTGCCAGCAGTTACACCGGGAAAACCTACGAGCAGTACTTC.

The chain joins TRBV10-3 to TRBJ1-4; 8 bases are a match to TRBD1. The CDR3 spans 13 residues. Germline trimming cut 3 bases from V and 7 bases from J; bases unmatched to any gene: 1. The V gene's germline CDR1 is ENHRY and CDR2 SYGVKD. The CDR3 spells CAISDRGPEKLFF. In DNA, the CDR3 is TGTGCCATCAGTGACAGGGGGCCTGAAAAACTGTTTTTT.

The chain employs TRBV7-8 and TRBJ2-3, with 9 bases fitting TRBD1. The CDR3 contains 17 residues. V lost 2 bases to trimming and J lost 3 bases; unmatched junction nucleotides: 9. Germline CDR1 SGHVS, CDR2 FQNEAQ. Here the CDR3 reads CASSLLGTGRRTDTQYF. The CDR3 nucleotides read TGTGCCAGCAGCTTACTTGGGACAGGGAGGAGAACAGATACGCAGTATTTT.

The chain carries TRBV27 and TRBJ2-7; TRBD1 matches 9 bases. With V trimmed by 3 bases and J by 4 bases, 10 bases remained unmatched. Germline V lookup: CDR1 MNHEY, CDR2 SMNVEV (reference sequence). This CDR3 contains 16 residues. The CDR3 DNA reads TGTGCCAGCAGTTTGGCGCCTCCGGGACAGGGTTACGAGCAGTACTTC. Protein: CASSLAPPGQGYEQYF.

CDR3: CASSHREQFF. CDR3 in DNA: TGTGCCAGCAGTCACAGGGAGCAGTTCTTC. The chain uses TRBV2 and TRBJ2-1, with a possible D match to TRBD1 (5 bases). From germline, CDR1 is SNHLY and CDR2 FYNNEI. This CDR3 has 10 amino acids. V lost 5 bases and J 10 bases, leaving 6 bases between the germline ends. The full variable domain, its missing parts supplied by reference TRBV2 and TRBJ2-1, is EPEVTQTPSHQVTQMGQEVILRCVPISNHLYFYWYRQILGQKVEFLVSFYNNEISEKSEIFDDQFSVERPDGSNFTLKIRSTKLEDSAMYFCASSHREQFFGPGTRLTVL.

The chain carries TRBV27 and TRBJ1-1; D may be TRBD1 (6 bases). The ends were cut back, 2 bases at V and 3 bases at J, with 13 bases in the middle. This CDR3 region has 15 residues. Germline CDR1 MNHEY, CDR2 SMNVEV (reference sequence). Here the CDR3 DNA reads TGTGCCAGCAGTTTACAGGGGACGCTTTACACTGAAGCTTTCTTT. Its translation: CASSLQGTLYTEAFF.

A single count supports this clone. The rearrangement joins TRBV12-5 to TRBJ2-7; TRBD2 might be the D (6 bases). Trimming pared 7 bases from V and 2 bases from J, leaving 15 bases between. There are 14 residues in the CDR3. Germline V gives CDR1 LGHNT, CDR2 FRNRAP. CDR3 in DNA: TGTGCTAGTGCCTTGGGCTGGGGGGCCTACGAGCAGTACTTC. Protein sequence: CASALGWGAYEQYF.

This chain links TRBV29-1 with TRBJ2-7; D is uncertain. V was trimmed by 6 bases and J by 3 bases, leaving 18 bases between them. The CDR3 runs 14 residues. Germline CDR1 is SQVTM and CDR2 is ANQGSEA. The CDR3 region is CSVRRGDGGYEQYF. CDR3 DNA: TGCAGCGTCCGACGCGGCGACGGCGGCTACGAGCAGTACTTC.

This chain connects TRBV2 to TRBJ1-3; perhaps TRBD1 as D (5 bases). In germline, CDR1 is SNHLY, CDR2 FYNNEI. Deletions cut 10 bases from V and 0 bases from J, with 10 bases between. This CDR3 is built from 13 residues. The CDR3 loop reads CAIQTVSGNTIYF. CDR3 DNA sequence: TGTGCCATCCAGACAGTCTCTGGAAACACCATATATTTT.

The chain joins TRBV19 to TRBJ2-7; 10 bases are a match to TRBD1. The CDR3 totals 14 residues. Trimming removed 8 bases from V and 4 bases from J; junction bases left unmatched: 8. From germline, CDR1 is LNHDA and CDR2 SQIVND (reference sequence). As DNA, the CDR3 is TGTGCCAGTCGGGTCGCGGGACAGGGGTACGAGCAGTACTTC. Translation: CASRVAGQGYEQYF.

V and J are TRBV10-2 and TRBJ1-2; weak D call: TRBD1 (6 bases). From germline, CDR1 is WSHSY and CDR2 SAAADI. V was trimmed by 10 bases and J by 8 bases, leaving 26 bases between them. The CDR3 has 15 residues. CDR3 sequence: CATSPQGIQVGGYTF. In DNA form, the CDR3 reads TGCGCCACCTCACCACAGGGAATACAGGTCGGGGGCTACACCTTC.

The chain recombines TRBV2 with TRBJ1-1; no reliable D call. V lost 2 bases to trimming and J lost 1 base, with 11 bases between them. The CDR3 loop spans 15 amino acids. Germline V gives CDR1 SNHLY, CDR2 FYNNEI. The CDR3: CASSERGRRNTEAFF. The CDR3, as DNA: TGTGCCAGCAGTGAACGCGGGAGGAGGAACACTGAAGCTTTCTTT.

This clone was detected only a few times. The rearrangement joins TRBV7-2 to TRBJ1-5; no clear D gene. V lost 1 base to trimming and J lost 6 bases, with 7 bases between them. The CDR3 contains 13 residues. Per the germline V gene, CDR1 is SGHTA and CDR2 is FQGNSA. The CDR3 nucleotides read TGTGCCAGCAGCTTAGGTTACACTCAGCCCCAGCATTTT. This encodes CASSLGYTQPQHF.

The V gene is TRBV7-9, the J gene TRBJ2-1; tentatively, D is TRBD2 (5 bases). CDR3 length: 14 residues. V was shortened by 5 bases and J by 9 bases, with 17 bases between the two germline ends. Germline-derived CDR1 and CDR2 are SEHNR and FQNEAQ (reference sequence). The CDR3 reads CASSPDRGAGEQFF. The CDR3 DNA reads as TGTGCCAGCAGCCCGGATCGTGGTGCGGGTGAGCAGTTCTTC.

The chain joins TRBV29-1 to TRBJ2-5; TRBD1 matches 9 bases. J lost 2 bases, V lost 6 bases, and 4 bases had no gene match. This CDR3 has 13 amino acids. Germline V CDR1 and CDR2: SQVTM, ANQGSEA. CDR3 sequence reads: CSVDRGGQETQYF. The DNA of the CDR3 is TGCAGCGTGGACAGGGGTGGGCAAGAGACCCAGTACTTC.

The chain uses TRBV5-1 and TRBJ2-3; possibly TRBD1 for D (6 bases). Trimming removed 1 base at V and 4 bases at J, with 10 bases between. The CDR3 contains 14 residues. Germline CDR1 SGHRS, CDR2 YFSETQ. For the CDR3, the DNA is TGCGCCAGCAGCTTGCAGGGGCTGGCAGATACGCAGTATTTT. It is translated as CASSLQGLADTQYF.

The table lists this clone with a count of one. This chain uses TRBV12-3 or TRBV12-4 with TRBJ1-1; D may be TRBD1 (6 bases). This CDR3 is 13 amino acids long. The ends were cut back, 6 bases at V and 1 base at J, with 9 bases in the middle. The CDR3 DNA is TGTGCCAGCAGGGGGACATCGAACACTGAAGCTTTCTTT. Its protein product is CASRGTSNTEAFF.

The chain carries TRBV6-5 and TRBJ2-7; D is perhaps TRBD2 (6 bases). Germline V gene lookup returns CDR1 MNHEY and CDR2 SVGAGI. This CDR3 is built from 14 residues. Trimming stripped 7 bases from V and 2 bases from J, with 15 bases between. This CDR3 is CASNRGIGTYEQYF. The DNA for the CDR3 is TGTGCCAGCAACCGGGGGATTGGAACCTACGAGCAGTACTTC.

This clone is a singleton in its sample. The chain is built from TRBV21-1 and TRBJ2-1; the D call in the table, TRBD2, was not verified against the DNA. TRBV21-1 represents a pseudogene. The CDR3 sequence is 14 residues long. CDR3 loop: CARLGLAIYNEQFF. The CDR3 DNA is TGTGCCAGGTTGGGGCTAGCGATCTACAATGAGCAGTTCTTC.

J is TRBJ2-7 and V is TRBV19, with 13 nucleotides matching TRBD2. The CDR3 sequence is 15 residues long. Germline V gives CDR1 LNHDA, CDR2 SQIVND (reference sequence). V dropped 5 bases and J dropped 6; count of bases not matched to a gene: 7. The CDR3 loop reads CASSATSGRAREQYF. For the CDR3, the DNA is TGTGCCAGTAGTGCCACTAGCGGGAGGGCTCGCGAGCAGTACTTC.